This TCR beta chain was observed in a study of glioma-infiltrating T cells. The CDR3 contains 17 residues. V dropped 3 bases and J dropped 6; count of bases not matched to a gene: 9. The germline gives CDR1 SGHDN, CDR2 FVKESK. Study findings and constraints: Tissue and blood shared very few CDR3 sequences. Non-neoplastic patients had below-expected tissue-blood divergence, while all gliomas exceeded expectation.

The iRepertoire nested amplicon-rescue multiplex PCR amplified TCR alpha and beta CDR3s from RNA. TCRdb fed the multiplex PCR reads into MiXCR, producing one record per CDR3 protein. The table records 100,000 to 150,000 distinct CDR3 sequences, 23% of them present only once. At least ten counts were recorded for this clonotype. Its antigen is as yet unknown. Sequencing was performed on glioma tissue, nonneoplastic brain tissue, or PBMCs (not recorded which). V is TRBV14 and J is TRBJ2-2, with 11 bases lining up with TRBD2. The TCR sequence derives from a human donor with low-grade glioma or glioblastoma, undergoing nonglioma brain surgery, or in good health (not recorded which). The CDR3 bases are TGTGCCAGCAGCCATCCCCCACTAGCGGGAGTTTCCGGGGAGCTGTTTTTT. Its translation: CASSHPPLAGVSGELFF.